Listed below are T cell receptor beta chains from one sample, sequenced in a study of OX40 agonist ivuxolimab in advanced cancers. Repertoires were generated with immunoSEQ multiplex PCR, while TCRdb's copy carries only in-frame clones and drops some. The sample carries fewer than 80,000 clones, approximately 89% recorded once. The sequences come from CD4+ or CD8+ T cells sorted from blood, collected in a trial of the OX40 agonist ivuxolimab. The receptors were gathered from an adult with an advanced solid tumor such as melanoma, head and neck, liver or kidney cancer. The CDR3 runs from the conserved cysteine through the conserved F or W. D genes are given only for firm matches. Clone size appears in some rows only: once, few, many, or a class for an expanded clone.

CDR3aa,CDR3nt,abundance,v_gene,j_gene,d_gene
CASSHGTSVPTDTQYF,TGTGCCAGCAGTCACGGGACTAGCGTTCCCACAGATACGCAGTATTTT,.,TRBV27,TRBJ2-3,TRBD2
CASSLVGETQYF,TGTGCCAGCAGCTTAGTGGGGGAGACCCAGTACTTC,.,TRBV7-8,TRBJ2-5,.
CASSLDLAGGHYEQYF,TGTGCCAGCAGCTTAGATTTAGCGGGAGGGCACTACGAGCAGTACTTC,.,TRBV11-2,TRBJ2-7,TRBD2
CASSVVPGDTQYF,TGTGCCAGCAGCGTAGTCCCGGGAGATACGCAGTATTTT,.,TRBV9,TRBJ2-3,.
CSVELAGETQYF,TGCAGCGTTGAACTAGCGGGAGAGACCCAGTACTTC,.,TRBV29-1,TRBJ2-5,TRBD2
CASSLDPSSTYEQYF,TGTGCCAGCAGCTTAGATCCATCTAGCACCTACGAGCAGTACTTC,.,TRBV11-2,TRBJ2-7,.
CATSRTGPDRVYEQYF,TGTGCCACCAGCAGAACCGGACCCGACAGGGTCTACGAGCAGTACTTC,.,TRBV15,TRBJ2-7,TRBD1
CASEGNVNTF,TGTGCCAGCGAGGGAAATGTTAACACCTTC,.,TRBV5-5,TRBJ1-2,.
CASDGQTYEQYF,TGTGCCAGCGATGGACAAACCTACGAGCAGTACTTC,.,TRBV2,TRBJ2-7,.
CASSFGIPYGYTF,TGTGCCAGCAGCTTCGGCATTCCCTATGGCTACACCTTC,.,TRBV11-2,TRBJ1-2,.
CASSQALFEITGELFF,TGTGCCAGCAGCCAAGCTCTTTTCGAGATCACCGGGGAGCTGTTTTTT,.,TRBV14,TRBJ2-2,.
CASSLGTGEPYEQYF,TGCGCCAGCAGCCTAGGGACAGGGGAACCCTACGAGCAGTACTTC,.,TRBV4-1,TRBJ2-7,TRBD1
CASSGGETQYF,TGTGCCAGCAGTGGGGGAGAGACCCAGTACTTC,.,TRBV27,TRBJ2-5,.
CASSSWTSGNEYF,TGTGCCAGCAGCTCCTGGACTAGCGGGAACGAGTACTTC,.,TRBV13,TRBJ2-4,TRBD2
CASSFHLADYNEQFF,TGTGCCAGCAGCTTTCACCTAGCAGACTACAATGAGCAGTTCTTC,.,TRBV7-3,TRBJ2-1,.
CAWGIRGSLSYEQYF,TGTGCCTGGGGTATTCGGGGCTCCCTCTCCTACGAGCAGTACTTC,.,TRBV30,TRBJ2-7,.
CASGGSGTAAYEQYF,TGTGCCAGCGGGGGATCCGGGACAGCAGCCTACGAGCAGTACTTC,.,TRBV6-6,TRBJ2-7,TRBD1
CASSTLTWTAYEQYF,TGTGCCAGCAGCACTCTAACATGGACAGCCTACGAGCAGTACTTC,once,TRBV11-2,TRBJ2-7,.
CSGQGASGELFF,TGCAGCGGGCAGGGGGCATCCGGGGAGCTGTTTTTT,.,TRBV29-1,TRBJ2-2,TRBD1
CASSPRGAPGREDYGYTF,TGTGCCAGCAGCCCCCGGGGGGCACCAGGACGTGAGGACTATGGCTACACCTTC,.,TRBV9,TRBJ1-2,.
CASSIGLAGTYNEQFF,TGCGCCAGCAGCATAGGACTAGCGGGGACCTACAATGAGCAGTTCTTC,.,TRBV5-1,TRBJ2-1,TRBD2
CASSTGAYGYTF,TGTGCCAGCAGCACAGGGGCCTATGGCTACACCTTC,.,TRBV7-9,TRBJ1-2,TRBD1
CASSLGLAGFYEQYF,TGTGCCAGCAGTTTAGGGCTAGCGGGTTTCTACGAGCAGTACTTC,.,TRBV27,TRBJ2-7,TRBD2
CASSLGPPGLPPLHF,TGTGCCAGCAGTTTAGGACCCCCAGGGCTCCCACCCCTCCACTTT,.,TRBV6-5,TRBJ1-6,.